These T cell receptor beta chains were read from a single sample in a study of identical twins. TCRdb used MiXCR to reprocess the 5' RACE reads, holding one entry per CDR3 protein. Of 150,000 or so distinct CDR3 sequences listed, 3% to 4.5% are singletons. Material for sequencing was memory T cells sorted from blood. These receptors all come from a man between 18 and 35 years old in good health. The CDR3 runs from the conserved cysteine through the conserved F or W. Each record gives: clone size, D gene, V gene, J gene, CDR3 DNA, CDR3 protein. D genes are given only for firm matches. Clone size is not always given. Where it is, it says once, few, many or a class for expanded clones.

>many|TRBD1|TRBV12-3/TRBV12-4|TRBJ2-2
TGTGCCAGCAGTTTGAGGGGGCGAGACACCGGGGAGCTGTTTTTT
CASSLRGRDTGELFF
>many|TRBD2|TRBV2|TRBJ2-1
TGTGCCAGCAACGGCGCAGCGGGAGGTCAGGGCGAGCAGTTCTTC
CASNGAAGGQGEQFF
>many|NA|TRBV5-1|TRBJ2-5
TGCGCCAGCAGACAAGAACAAGAGACCCAGTACTTC
CASRQEQETQYF
>many|NA|TRBV12-3/TRBV12-4|TRBJ2-1
TGTGCCAGCAGTCCGGCGGATCAGTCACGCAATGAGCAGTTCTTC
CASSPADQSRNEQFF
>many|NA|TRBV7-9|TRBJ2-1
TGTGCCAGCCGCTGGGGCCCCTCGAGCTCCTACAATGAGCAGTTCTTC
CASRWGPSSSYNEQFF
>medium-sized|NA|TRBV28|TRBJ1-5
TGTGCCAGCAGTTTTGGGGACGGCAATCAGCCCCAGCATTTT
CASSFGDGNQPQHF
>NA|NA|TRBV6-2/TRBV6-3|TRBJ2-5
TGTGCCAGCCGCCATACAGGCCCCAGAGAGACCCAGTACTTC
CASRHTGPRETQYF
>many|NA|TRBV4-3|TRBJ2-3
TGCGCCAGCAGCCCTACGACAGTTAGCACAGATACGCAGTATTTT
CASSPTTVSTDTQYF
>many|NA|TRBV20-1|TRBJ2-1
TGCAGTGCTAGAGATCCCAGGACTTCATACAATGAGCAGTTCTTC
CSARDPRTSYNEQFF
>many|NA|TRBV29-1|TRBJ2-5
TGCAGCGTTGGGAGACAGAGCGAGACCCAGTACTTC
CSVGRQSETQYF
>few|NA|TRBV14|TRBJ2-3
TGTGCCAGCAGCCTCATCGGGGGGCGCACAGATACGCAGTATTTT
CASSLIGGRTDTQYF
>many|NA|TRBV12-3/TRBV12-4|TRBJ2-5
TGTGCCAGCAAGACCGTGAACCAAGAGACCCAGTACTTC
CASKTVNQETQYF
>many|TRBD2|TRBV20-1|TRBJ2-1
TGCAGTGAAAAAGCGGGAGGGGTCAATGAGCAGTTCTTC
CSEKAGGVNEQFF
>many|NA|TRBV29-1|TRBJ1-1
TGCAGCGTTGAACCGGGGAACACTGAAGCTTTCTTT
CSVEPGNTEAFF
>few|TRBD2|TRBV11-3|TRBJ2-5
TGTGCCAGCAGCACGATGAGTGGGAGGGCGTCGAAGGAGACCCAGTACTTC
CASSTMSGRASKETQYF
>many|NA|TRBV11-3|TRBJ2-1
TGTGCCAGCAGCTTAGAGACCAATGAGCAGTTCTTC
CASSLETNEQFF
>many|NA|TRBV12-3/TRBV12-4|TRBJ2-2
TGTGCCAGCACCCTGCAGGGGTGGACCGGGGAGCTGTTTTTT
CASTLQGWTGELFF
>NA|NA|TRBV12-3/TRBV12-4|TRBJ1-1
TGTGCCAGCAGCGCTATTCGGACTGAAGCTTTCTTT
CASSAIRTEAFF
>many|NA|TRBV5-4|TRBJ2-7
TGTGCCAGCAGCCCCGGGGGCGAGCAGTACTTC
CASSPGGEQYF
>few|NA|TRBV29-1|TRBJ1-2
TGCAGCGTTGATAGAGAGGGGAGTGTCGGGGGCTACACCTTC
CSVDREGSVGGYTF
>many|NA|TRBV2|TRBJ1-2
TGTGCCAGCAGCCCAAGTGTGGGCTACACCTTC
CASSPSVGYTF
>many|TRBD1|TRBV15|TRBJ2-3
TGTGCCACCCGGAGACAGGGTTCAGCAGATACGCAGTATTTT
CATRRQGSADTQYF
>many|NA|TRBV7-2|TRBJ2-2
TGTGCCAGCAGTTACAGCGGTAACACCGGGGAGCTGTTTTTT
CASSYSGNTGELFF
>many|TRBD2|TRBV7-8|TRBJ2-3
TGTGCCAGCAGCCCGGGACTAGCGGTGTTGGGGCCAGATACGCAGTATTTT
CASSPGLAVLGPDTQYF
>few|TRBD2|TRBV27|TRBJ2-1
TGTGCCAGCAGTTTAGTACTAGCGGGGTACAATGAGCAGTTCTTC
CASSLVLAGYNEQFF
>many|TRBD1|TRBV5-1|TRBJ2-2
TGCGCCAGCAGCCAGCGACCGACAGGGAGCACCGGGGAGCTGTTTTTT
CASSQRPTGSTGELFF
>many|NA|TRBV4-2|TRBJ2-1
TGTGCCAGCAGCACGGCCCTGGGCGAGCAGTTCTTC
CASSTALGEQFF
>many|NA|TRBV24-1|TRBJ2-1
TGTGCCACCAGTGATTTAGCGGGCAATACCCGCAATGAGCAGTTCTTC
CATSDLAGNTRNEQFF
>many|TRBD1|TRBV12-3/TRBV12-4|TRBJ1-2
TGTGCCAGCAGCGAGAGACAGGGGGGCTACACCTTC
CASSERQGGYTF
>few|TRBD2|TRBV19|TRBJ2-2
TGTGCCAGTAGTATACTAGGTAGCGGGAGTATAAGGGAGCTGTTTTTT
CASSILGSGSIRELFF
>many|TRBD2|TRBV5-1|TRBJ2-1
TGCGCCAGCAGCAAACAGACTAGCCGAGTGGGCTACAATGAGCAGTTCTTC
CASSKQTSRVGYNEQFF
>NA|NA|TRBV18|TRBJ2-1
TGTGCCAGCTCACCACCGAGGTTTACTGGTGAGCAGTTCTTC
CASSPPRFTGEQFF
>few|TRBD2|TRBV20-1|TRBJ2-3
TGCAGTGCTATCCCTCGTGGGGGAGGGCGCACAGATACGCAGTATTTT
CSAIPRGGGRTDTQYF